The TCR beta chain described here comes from a study of shared clonotypes between healthy human individuals (TCRdb year 2020). Regarding the research as a whole: The cohort included three men and a couple of women between 18 and 49 years of age. For each donor, three plates each were used for CD4 naive and CD4 memory, two plates were used for CD8 naive, and one plate was used for CD8 memory. To estimate repertoire size and how much clonotype sharing occurs between individuals, the study deeply sequenced the blood TCR repertoires of five healthy adults. To increase sequencing depth and limit assay-specific biases, TCR repertoire library preparation and sequencing were carried out by different laboratories using diverse techniques. Each donor's leukapheresis produced roughly between about 0.85 and 10 billion PBMCs. Study-wide findings and limitations: Sampling was limited to blood, and TCR repertoires in tissue likely differ from TCR repertoires in blood. Rarefaction of sorted-subset datasets indicated incomplete sequencing despite the large sequencing depth. Around 5% of naive CD4, 3.5% of naive CD8, roughly 2.4% of memory CD4, and less than 0.45% of memory CD8 clonotypes were shared across a few donors. Pairwise subsampling led to the expectation that sequencing depth would affect the degree of clonotype sharing among donors. Clonotypes shared by all four sorted-subset donors showed higher generation probabilities than non-shared clonotypes. Naive subsets generally had larger estimated clonotype richness than memory subsets did. The small number of donors limited the genetic and exposure-history diversity represented.

Healthy HIV-negative adults with no recently reported acute infections or vaccinations were included as donors. Only Caucasian adults living in Nashville, Tennessee, USA were represented among the donors. CD4+ T cells were enriched through magnetic negative selection, after which naive cells were positively selected on CD45RA and the remaining negative fraction served as the memory subset. After blood collection by leukapheresis, PBMCs were isolated using Ficoll-Histopaque density gradient centrifugation and then cryopreserved in the vapor phase of liquid nitrogen. Purity and quantity of every magnetically sorted T cell population were checked by analytical flow cytometry. Each sorted fraction had its genomic DNA isolated and then quantified by UV absorbance on a Nanodrop 2000c. In regard to this clone: There is no known antigen for this receptor. Nothing much larger sits one base from this clone, and base qualities are not available.

Using the deep immunoSEQ assay, TCR CDR3 regions were amplified from genomic DNA by multiplex PCR. Extracted genomic DNA from each cell subset was distributed evenly across all wells of several immunoSEQ 96-well plates, and each plate was treated as a replicate. For sorted subsets, 200 to 250 ng of genomic DNA, equivalent to about 30,000 T cell genomes, went into each replicate PCR. The purified libraries were quantified using a Qubit 3.0 fluorometer, sized with a Bioanalyzer 2100, and then quantified again using the KAPA Library Quantification kit. Each immunoSEQ 96-well plate was sequenced on its own single-read 150-cycle Illumina NextSeq 550 flow cell. Concerning the study's data processing: The immunoSEQ output contained only junctional sequences without quality scores, so filtering could not match that applied to full-length reads. Sequences were annotated with PyIR, a Python wrapper for IgBLAST v1.9, using IMGT germline references to assign V/J genes and CDR3. Reads were removed for weak V/J assignments (E-value above 1e-6), missing CDR3, stop codons, out-of-frame junctions, or ambiguous translated residues. V3J clonotypes were defined as sequences sharing the same inferred V gene, J gene, and CDR3 amino acid sequence. Percentage overlap between repertoires was calculated by dividing the number of shared unique clonotypes by the size of the smaller repertoire. RTK rarefaction, the Chao1 estimator, and Recon v2.1 estimates of unobserved clonotypes were used to assess repertoire richness. For all TCRbeta clonotypes obtained by the gDNA method from four donors, generation probabilities were computed with OLGA. Entries here come from immuneACCESS through TCRdb and include only in-frame sequences with V and J called. Some clones fail to appear in such tables; in the studies checked, an unresolved V gene covers under half of the shortfall, and the cause of the remainder is unknown. V, J and clone size are taken as reported in that table, and D and trimming were inferred from the DNA itself. The sample table shows over a million clones, and 96% are seen once. The ten most abundant clones make up 1% to 1.5% of the sample.

V and J are truncated by 0 bases and 12 bases respectively, leaving an intervening sequence of 14 bases. The CDR1 and CDR2 encoded by the germline V gene are MGHRA and YSYEKL. The CDR3 sequence holds 13 residues, the cysteine and phenylalanine included. The read is trimmed to its CDR3 DNA, 39 bases read in frame from base 1. The sequence joins TRBV4-1 to TRBJ2-5; the D element might be TRBD1 or TRBD2, as each aligns at 5 bases. The TCR sequence derives from a man between 25 and 39 years old in good health. The specimen was naive CD4+ T cells sorted from blood. The meaning of the sample's cell subset or site label: CD45RA+ positively selected. At the DNA level, the sequence is TGCGCCAGCAGCCAAGAAACAGGACTGCCGGAGTACTTC. It encodes CASSQETGLPEYF.